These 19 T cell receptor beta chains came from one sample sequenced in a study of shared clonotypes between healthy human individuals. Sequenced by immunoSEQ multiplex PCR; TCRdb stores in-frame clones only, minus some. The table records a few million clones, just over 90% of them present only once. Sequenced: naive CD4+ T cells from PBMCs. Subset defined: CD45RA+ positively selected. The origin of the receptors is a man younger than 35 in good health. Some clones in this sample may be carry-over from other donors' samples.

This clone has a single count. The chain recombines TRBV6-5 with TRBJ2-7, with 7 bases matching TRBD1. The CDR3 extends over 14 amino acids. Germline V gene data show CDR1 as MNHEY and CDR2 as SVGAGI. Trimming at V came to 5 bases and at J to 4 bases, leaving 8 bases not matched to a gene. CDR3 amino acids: CASSRGGQKYEQYF. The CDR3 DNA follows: TGTGCCAGCAGTCGAGGGGGACAGAAGTACGAGCAGTACTTC.

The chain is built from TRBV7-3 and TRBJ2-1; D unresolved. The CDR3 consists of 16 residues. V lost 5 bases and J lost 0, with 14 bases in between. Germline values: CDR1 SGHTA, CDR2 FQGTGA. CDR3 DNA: TGTGCCAGCAGCCCCGGGCCTCGGAGCTCCTACAATGAGCAGTTCTTC. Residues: CASSPGPRSSYNEQFF.

CDR3 amino acids: CASSFRLGSLAKNIQYF. The CDR3 DNA reads TGTGCCAGCAGCTTTCGCCTAGGGTCCTTAGCCAAAAACATTCAGTACTTC. The rearrangement links TRBV11-2 to TRBJ2-4; D is unclear. The ends were cut back, 3 bases at V and 0 bases at J, with 15 bases in the middle. The CDR3 sequence is 17 residues long. From germline, CDR1 is SGHAT and CDR2 FQNNGV.

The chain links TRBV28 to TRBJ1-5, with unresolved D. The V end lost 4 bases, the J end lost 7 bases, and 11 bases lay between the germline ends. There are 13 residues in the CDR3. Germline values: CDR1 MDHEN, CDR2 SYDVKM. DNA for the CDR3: TGTGCCAGCAGTTCACCCCTAGGCCAGCCCCAGCATTTT. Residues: CASSSPLGQPQHF.

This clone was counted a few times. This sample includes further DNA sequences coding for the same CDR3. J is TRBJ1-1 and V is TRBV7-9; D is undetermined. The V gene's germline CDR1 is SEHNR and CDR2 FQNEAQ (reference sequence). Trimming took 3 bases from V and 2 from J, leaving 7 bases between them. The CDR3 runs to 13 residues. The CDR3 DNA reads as TGTGCCAGCAGCTTCGACGGAAACACTGAAGCTTTCTTT. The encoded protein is CASSFDGNTEAFF. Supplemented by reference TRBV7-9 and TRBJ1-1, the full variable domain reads DTGVSQNPRHKITKRGQNVTFRCDPISEHNRLYWYRQTLGQGPEFLTYFQNEAQLEKSRLLSDRFSAERPKGSFSTLEIQRTEQGDSAMYLCASSFDGNTEAFFGQGTRLTVV.

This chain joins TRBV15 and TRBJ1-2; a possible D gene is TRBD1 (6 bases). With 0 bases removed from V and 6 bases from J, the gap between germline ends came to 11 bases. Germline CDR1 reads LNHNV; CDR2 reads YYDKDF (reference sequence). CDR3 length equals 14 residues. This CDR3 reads CATSRDWGGDGYTF. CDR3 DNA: TGTGCCACCAGCAGAGATTGGGGGGGCGATGGCTACACCTTC.

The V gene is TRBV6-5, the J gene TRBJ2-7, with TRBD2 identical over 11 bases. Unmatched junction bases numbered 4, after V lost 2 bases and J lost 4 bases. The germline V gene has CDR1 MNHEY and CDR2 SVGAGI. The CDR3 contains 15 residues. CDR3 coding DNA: TGTGCCAGCAGTTACGGCCTAGCGGGAGGATACGAGCAGTACTTC. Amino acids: CASSYGLAGGYEQYF.

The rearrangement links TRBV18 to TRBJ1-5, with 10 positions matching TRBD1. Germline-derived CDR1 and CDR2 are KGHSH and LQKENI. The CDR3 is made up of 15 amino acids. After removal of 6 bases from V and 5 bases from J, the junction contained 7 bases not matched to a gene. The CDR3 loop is CASSGGQGKDQPQHF. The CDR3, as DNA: TGTGCCAGCTCGGGGGGACAGGGGAAAGATCAGCCCCAGCATTTT.

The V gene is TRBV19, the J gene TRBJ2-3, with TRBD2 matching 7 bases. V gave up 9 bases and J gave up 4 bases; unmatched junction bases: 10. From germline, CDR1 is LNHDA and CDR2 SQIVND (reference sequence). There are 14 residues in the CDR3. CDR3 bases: TGTGCCAGCCGATCTAGCGGTTATGCAGATACGCAGTATTTT. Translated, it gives CASRSSGYADTQYF.

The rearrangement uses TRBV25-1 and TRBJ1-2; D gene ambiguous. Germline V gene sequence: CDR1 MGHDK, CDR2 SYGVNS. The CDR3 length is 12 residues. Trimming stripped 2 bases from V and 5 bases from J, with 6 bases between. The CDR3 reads CASSEPTYGYTF. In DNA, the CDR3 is TGTGCCAGCAGTGAACCGACTTATGGCTACACCTTC.

The CDR3 loop reads CASSRDTINEQFF. In nucleotides, the CDR3 is TGTGCCAGCAGTCGGGACACGATCAATGAGCAGTTCTTC. The chain couples TRBV2 to TRBJ2-1; possibly TRBD1 for D (6 bases). Germline lookup yields CDR1 SNHLY and CDR2 FYNNEI. This CDR3 contains 13 residues. Between the trimmed V and J ends, which lost 5 bases and 6 bases, there was a span of 11 bases.

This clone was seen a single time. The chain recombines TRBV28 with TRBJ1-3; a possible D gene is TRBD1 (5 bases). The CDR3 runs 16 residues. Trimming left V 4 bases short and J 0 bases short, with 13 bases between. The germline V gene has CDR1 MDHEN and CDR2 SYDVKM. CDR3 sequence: CASSSHKTDSGNTIYF. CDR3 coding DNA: TGTGCCAGCAGTTCCCATAAGACAGACTCTGGAAACACCATATATTTT.

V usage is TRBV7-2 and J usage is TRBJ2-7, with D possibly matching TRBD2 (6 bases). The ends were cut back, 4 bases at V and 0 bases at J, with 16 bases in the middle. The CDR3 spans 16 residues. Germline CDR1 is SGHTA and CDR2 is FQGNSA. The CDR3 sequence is CASSSGRELGSYEQYF. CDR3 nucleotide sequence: TGTGCCAGCAGCTCCGGACGGGAGCTCGGCTCCTACGAGCAGTACTTC.

The DNA of the CDR3 is TGTGCCAGCAGCCCAGACAGGGGGAGGGATACGCAGTATTTT. Its protein product is CASSPDRGRDTQYF. The rearrangement joins TRBV11-3 to TRBJ2-3; 9 nucleotides align to TRBD1. This CDR3 is built from 14 residues. V dropped 5 bases and J dropped 6; count of bases not matched to a gene: 6. Germline V gene sequence: CDR1 SGHNT, CDR2 YENEEA.

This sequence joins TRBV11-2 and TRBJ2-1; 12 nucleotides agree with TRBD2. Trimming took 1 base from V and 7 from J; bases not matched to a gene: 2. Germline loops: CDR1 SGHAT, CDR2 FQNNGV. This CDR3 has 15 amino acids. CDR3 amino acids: CASSLVLAGGNEQFF. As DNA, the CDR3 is TGTGCCAGCAGCTTAGTCCTAGCGGGGGGGAATGAGCAGTTCTTC. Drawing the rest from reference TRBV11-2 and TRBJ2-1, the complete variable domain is EAGVAQSPRYKIIEKRQSVAFWCNPISGHATLYWYQQILGQGPKLLIQFQNNGVVDDSQLPKDRFSAERLKGVDSTLKIQPAKLEDSAVYLCASSLVLAGGNEQFFGPGTRLTVL.

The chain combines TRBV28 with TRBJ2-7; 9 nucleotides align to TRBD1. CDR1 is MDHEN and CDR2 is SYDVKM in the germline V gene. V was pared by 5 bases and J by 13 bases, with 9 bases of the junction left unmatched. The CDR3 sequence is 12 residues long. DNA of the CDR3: TGTGCCAGCAGTCAGAACCGGGACAGGGCTTACTTC. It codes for CASSQNRDRAYF.

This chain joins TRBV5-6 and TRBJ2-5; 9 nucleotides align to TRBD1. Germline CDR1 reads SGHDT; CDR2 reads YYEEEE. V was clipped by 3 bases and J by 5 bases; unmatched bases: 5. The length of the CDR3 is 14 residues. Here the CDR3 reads CASSSNRGHETQYF. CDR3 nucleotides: TGTGCCAGCAGCTCTAACAGGGGGCACGAGACCCAGTACTTC.

This CDR3 is CASSPEGHGGTNEKLFF. The CDR3 coding sequence is TGTGCCAGCAGCCCGGAGGGCCATGGGGGAACTAATGAAAAACTGTTTTTT. The rearrangement links TRBV21-1 to TRBJ1-4. TRBV21-1 is shown as a pseudogene. The CDR3 sequence is 17 residues long.

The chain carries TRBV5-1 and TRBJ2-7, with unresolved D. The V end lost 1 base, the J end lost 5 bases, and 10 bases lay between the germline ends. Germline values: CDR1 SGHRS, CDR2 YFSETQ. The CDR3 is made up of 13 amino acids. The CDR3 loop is CASSLFFGDEQYF. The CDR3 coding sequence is TGCGCCAGCAGCTTGTTTTTTGGGGACGAGCAGTACTTC.